This T cell receptor beta chain was sequenced in a study of blood T cells in healthy people across ages (dated by TCRdb to between 2014 and 2017). For the wider study: In model experiments, template switching captured about one uniquely barcoded TCR beta cDNA molecule for every two T cells. Using deep sequencing normalized with unique cDNA molecular identifiers, the study measured how TCR beta repertoire diversity changes with age. The donors were split into four age groups: young (average around 17 years), middle-aged (39), aged (more than 55) and long-lived (roughly 80). To avoid experimental bias, donors of different ages were spread randomly across the sequencing lanes. Two additional independent replicas of 1 million unique cDNA reads from the same blood draw were analyzed for two donors (one aged 18 to 29 and one aged 80 or older). Study-wide conclusions, independent of this receptor: Compared with the aged group, the long-lived group had more naive CD4+ T cells, fewer expanded clones and increased TCR diversity, suggesting age selection. A strong correlation was found between observed TCR beta diversity and the percentage of naive T cells measured by flow cytometry. Because profiling used bulk unsorted PBMCs, naive and antigen-experienced compartments could not be compared conclusively. Observed TCR beta diversity per million T cells fell roughly linearly with age, and a significant reduction was already apparent by age roughly 40. Total diversity estimates from one million sequenced T cells were considered lower bounds and underestimates. Because the CMV infection status of the donors was unknown, age-related changes in expanded clonotypes may potentially have been confounded.

Concerning this clonotype itself: Its binding antigen is unknown. No per-base quality is available; no much larger clone lies one base away.

The 40 or so donors, aged roughly 6 to 100 years, were systemically healthy Caucasian individuals from Russia. Each donor gave around 9.8 milliliters of peripheral blood, collected into EDTA-treated Vacutainer tubes. Ficoll-Paque density-gradient centrifugation was used to isolate PBMCs, with at least 7 million per sample. Total RNA, at least 6 micrograms per sample, was extracted from PBMCs with Trizol reagent. For every donor, an aliquot of PBMCs went through flow cytometry to measure the percentages of naive CD45RAhigh/CD27high T cells. V loses 6 bases at its end and J loses 5 bases; junction bases beyond the gene matches: 21. From cysteine to phenylalanine, the CDR3 is 18 amino acids long. The read is trimmed to its CDR3 DNA, 54 bases read in frame from base 1. The method behind the library was 5' RACE. Instrument used: Illumina HiSeq 2500. A second PCR of roughly 7 to 11 cycles was performed with a sample-barcoded 5' primer and a J-beta primer mix. Each TCR beta cDNA molecule received a unique molecular identifier from a template-switch 5' adaptor carrying 12 random nucleotides. Each sample yielded at least 2.5 million CDR3-containing paired-end reads. The Mint cDNA synthesis kit, primed by a TRBC-specific oligonucleotide, was used to synthesize first-strand cDNA from all RNA. All cDNA was treated with uracil-DNA glycosylase and then went through a first 18-cycle PCR with the universal primers M1SS and BC2_uni_R. The original methods were these. For normalization, 1 million high-quality reads were randomly selected from each sample, with every read carrying a distinct molecular identifier. Instead of being binned into consensus sequences, reads that shared molecular identifiers were thrown out. MiTCR, with a Q25 quality threshold and the strictest error-elimination algorithm, was used for CDR3 identification, clonotype clustering and error correction. Lower-bound total TCR beta diversity was estimated with a nonparametric unseen species model using Euler transformation. In TCRdb, the public reads were trimmed at Q25 with fastp and aligned with MiXCR, with productive beta chains retained. All rows with the same CDR3 protein become a single entry with the most common DNA and genes. The V and J calls here are based on TCRdb, not the publication. The sample has about 970,000 distinct CDR3 sequences on record, about 53% of them singletons. Clones ranked in the top ten supply about 21% of the sample.

The origin of this receptor is a woman aged 55 to 70 in good health. This receptor chain uses TRBV12-3 or TRBV12-4 and TRBJ1-1, with 7 bases in between that match TRBD1. Sequencing was performed on blood. The CDR3 protein sequence reads: CASRQLNRRGRLGTEAFF. The bases are TGTGCCAGCAGACAACTCAATCGGAGGGGGCGGTTGGGAACTGAAGCTTTCTTT.